The T cell receptor beta chain described here comes from a study of blood T cells in healthy people across ages. A J-beta primer mix and a sample-barcoded 5' primer were used in a second PCR of about 7 to 12 cycles. TCRdb processed the 5' RACE reads anew with MiXCR; each CDR3 protein has one entry. The repertoire holds almost 550,000 distinct CDR3 sequences, with approximately 25% as singletons. Looked up from germline, CDR1 is MNHEY and CDR2 is SMNVEV (reference sequence). The V and J ends lost 0 bases and 5 bases respectively, with 11 bases between them. The CDR3 contains 14 residues. This sample was shared with a second study, whose subject was T cells of mothers and their children.

V usage is TRBV27 and J usage is TRBJ2-7, with D maybe TRBD1 (5 bases). Sequencing was carried out using blood. This clonotype originated in a boy between 10 and 17 years old in good health. The chain's CDR3 is CASSLSAGSHEQYF. CDR3 DNA: TGTGCCAGCAGTTTATCGGCAGGGTCCCACGAGCAGTACTTC.